The 17 T cell receptor beta chains below were found in one sample sequenced in a study of CD8 T cells in Susac syndrome. After extraction with the RNeasy kit, about 0.5 to 1 ug of the RNA was reverse transcribed using random hexamers. In TCRdb, the immunoSEQ multiplex PCR reads were re-called with MiXCR into one record per CDR3 protein. The sample contains about 150,000 distinct CDR3 sequences, roughly 95% of which appear only once. The sequenced material came from CD4+ T cells from PBMCs. These receptors all stem from a human donor with Susac syndrome.

The V call is TRBV29-1, the J call TRBJ1-2; a possible D gene is TRBD1 (5 bases). V was clipped by 4 bases and J by 1 base, with 10 bases between them. Germline CDR1 and CDR2: SQVTM and ANQGSEA. The CDR3 sequence is 13 residues long. This CDR3 is CSVGQNINYGYTF. The CDR3 DNA is TGCAGCGTTGGACAGAATATTAACTATGGCTACACCTTC.

The J gene is TRBJ2-7, the V gene TRBV7-2; 9 nucleotides match TRBD1. CDR3 length: 15 residues. Trimming took 3 bases from V and 4 from J; bases not matched to a gene: 7. Germline V gives CDR1 SGHTA, CDR2 FQGNSA. CDR3 loop: CASSFSPGQGYEQYF. CDR3 DNA: TGTGCCAGCAGCTTTTCTCCGGGACAGGGTTACGAGCAGTACTTC.

V gene TRBV12-3 or TRBV12-4 combines with J gene TRBJ2-7; a possible D gene is TRBD1 (6 bases). This CDR3 is built from 14 residues. V lost 2 bases, J lost 4 bases, and 12 bases lay in between. CDR3 coding DNA: TGTGCCAGCAGTTTATATCACAGGGAGTACGAGCAGTACTTC. Translating it yields CASSLYHREYEQYF.

The J gene is TRBJ2-7, the V gene TRBV12-3 or TRBV12-4; a possible D gene is TRBD1 (6 bases). Between the trimmed V and J ends, which lost 8 bases and 8 bases, there was a span of 13 bases. The CDR3 length is 11 residues. This CDR3 is CASGMQGKQYF. CDR3 DNA: TGTGCCAGCGGGATGCAGGGGAAGCAGTACTTC.

The chain carries TRBV7-6 and TRBJ2-7, with 8 positions matching TRBD2. V lost 1 base, J lost 1 base, and 3 bases stayed unmatched. The CDR3 has 15 amino acids. Per the germline V gene, CDR1 is SGHVS and CDR2 is FNYEAQ. In DNA, the CDR3 is TGTGCCAGCAGCTTAGAGCAGCGGGGGTCCTACGAGCAGTACTTC. This sequence encodes CASSLEQRGSYEQYF.

This chain connects TRBV5-4 to TRBJ2-5; D tentatively reads TRBD1 or TRBD2 (6 bases each). The V gene lost 5 bases and the J gene lost 1 base, with 15 bases spanning the gap. The CDR3 runs to 15 residues. The germline V gene encodes CDR1 SGHNT and CDR2 YYREEE (reference sequence). The CDR3 reads CASSPRSGAQETQYF. As DNA, the CDR3 is TGTGCCAGCAGTCCTCGTTCGGGGGCCCAAGAGACCCAGTACTTC.

The J gene is TRBJ2-5, the V gene TRBV29-1; D is undetermined. Trimming removed 4 bases from V and 5 bases from J, with 11 bases in between. CDR1 is SQVTM and CDR2 is ANQGSEA in the germline V gene. The CDR3 has 12 residues. CDR3 bases: TGCAGCGTTGCCGCGGCCGTTGAGACCCAGTACTTC. It is translated as CSVAAAVETQYF. Together with reference TRBV29-1 and TRBJ2-5, the CDR3 gives the full variable domain: SAVISQKPSRDICQRGTSLTIQCQVDSQVTMMFWYRQQPGQSLTLIATANQGSEATYESGFVIDKFPISRPNLTFSTLTVSNMSPEDSSIYLCSVAAAVETQYFGPGTRLLVL.

This chain connects TRBV29-1 to TRBJ1-2; D not resolved. The germline V and J ends were trimmed by 0 bases and 6 bases, with 2 bases remaining between them. There are 10 residues in the CDR3. Germline-derived CDR1 and CDR2 are SQVTM and ANQGSEA. The chain's CDR3 is CSVEEDGYTF. CDR3 bases: TGCAGCGTTGAAGAGGATGGCTACACCTTC.

The chain recombines TRBV29-1 with TRBJ2-2; D unclear. Trimming took off 4 bases at V and 6 bases at J, with 12 bases between the two ends. The CDR3 has 13 amino acids. CDR1 is SQVTM and CDR2 is ANQGSEA in the germline V gene. CDR3 region: CSVASEGAGELFF. As DNA, the CDR3 is TGCAGCGTTGCCTCGGAAGGTGCCGGGGAGCTGTTTTTT.

V usage is TRBV20-1 and J usage is TRBJ2-1; no clear D gene. The germline V and J ends were trimmed by 3 bases and 8 bases, with 11 bases remaining between them. Germline V gene data show CDR1 as DFQATT and CDR2 as SNEGSKA (reference sequence). CDR3 length: 12 amino acids. CDR3 protein: CSASRGIDEQFF. The CDR3, as DNA: TGCAGTGCTAGTAGAGGTATAGATGAGCAGTTCTTC.

V usage is TRBV29-1 and J usage is TRBJ2-1; D unclear. With 7 bases removed from V and 6 bases from J, the gap between germline ends came to 16 bases. CDR1 is SQVTM, CDR2 ANQGSEA, per germline. This CDR3 region has 13 residues. CDR3 amino acids: CSGHLRAVNEQFF. The CDR3 DNA follows: TGCAGCGGCCATCTTAGGGCGGTCAATGAGCAGTTCTTC.

V gene TRBV29-1 combines with J gene TRBJ2-5; TRBD2 agrees at 11 bases. The CDR3 runs to 16 residues. Germline loops: CDR1 SQVTM, CDR2 ANQGSEA. The V and J ends lost 5 bases and 2 bases, in that order; junction bases with no gene match: 10. CDR3 DNA sequence: TGCAGCGTTTCCTCGTTCTGGACTAGCGGGCAAGAGACCCAGTACTTC. Translated, it gives CSVSSFWTSGQETQYF.

The rearrangement uses TRBV19 and TRBJ2-7, with no clear D. The germline V gene has CDR1 LNHDA and CDR2 SQIVND (reference sequence). V was trimmed by 2 bases and J by 2 bases, leaving 16 bases between them. The CDR3 consists of 16 residues. Here the CDR3 reads CASSIRSGLTAYEQYF. The CDR3 coding sequence is TGTGCCAGTAGTATAAGGTCGGGTCTCACAGCCTACGAGCAGTACTTC.

J is TRBJ2-5 and V is TRBV29-1, with D perhaps given as TRBD1 or TRBD2 (6 bases each). Germline CDR1 SQVTM, CDR2 ANQGSEA. V lost 6 bases, J lost 4 bases, and 12 bases lay in between. This CDR3 is 12 amino acids long. The CDR3 sequence: CSVTEGGETQYF. CDR3 in DNA: TGCAGCGTCACCGAGGGGGGAGAGACCCAGTACTTC.

The chain links TRBV4-3 to TRBJ2-3; 7 bases agree with TRBD2. The V segment lost 3 bases and the J segment 2 bases; nucleotides outside the gene matches: 14. CDR1 LGHNA and CDR2 YSLEER come from the germline V gene. The CDR3 is 18 residues long. Here the CDR3 DNA reads TGCGCCAGCAGCCAGCTCACGCTAGCGGCGAAGAACACAGATACGCAGTATTTT. The encoded protein is CASSQLTLAAKNTDTQYF.

V usage is TRBV29-1 and J usage is TRBJ1-2; no firm D call. The CDR3 consists of 12 residues. In germline, CDR1 is SQVTM, CDR2 ANQGSEA. Trimming took 7 bases from V and 7 from J, leaving 16 bases between them. The CDR3 loop is CSAGGDLGGYTF. In nucleotides, the CDR3 is TGCAGCGCGGGCGGGGATCTCGGTGGCTACACCTTC.

This clonotype has just one count. This chain links TRBV29-1 with TRBJ2-5; D perhaps matches TRBD1 (5 bases). The CDR3 has 13 residues. Germline V CDR1 and CDR2: SQVTM, ANQGSEA. V was shortened by 4 bases and J by 2 bases, with 11 bases between the two germline ends. The DNA of the CDR3 is TGCAGCGTTGCAGGGTTCCCACAAGAGACCCAGTACTTC. This gives the protein CSVAGFPQETQYF.